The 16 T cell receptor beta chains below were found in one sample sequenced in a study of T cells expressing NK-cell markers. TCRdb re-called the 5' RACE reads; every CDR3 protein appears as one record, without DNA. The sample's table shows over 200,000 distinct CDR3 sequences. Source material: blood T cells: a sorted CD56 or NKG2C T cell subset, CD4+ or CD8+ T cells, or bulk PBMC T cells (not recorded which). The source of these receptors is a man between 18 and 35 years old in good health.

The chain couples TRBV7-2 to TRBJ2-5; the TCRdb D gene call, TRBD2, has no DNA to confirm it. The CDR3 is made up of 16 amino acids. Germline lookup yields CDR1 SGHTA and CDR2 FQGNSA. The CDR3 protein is CASSITGTSGQETQYF.

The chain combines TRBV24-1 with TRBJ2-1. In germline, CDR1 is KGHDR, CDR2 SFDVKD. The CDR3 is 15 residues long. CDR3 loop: CATSDRTASSHEQFF.

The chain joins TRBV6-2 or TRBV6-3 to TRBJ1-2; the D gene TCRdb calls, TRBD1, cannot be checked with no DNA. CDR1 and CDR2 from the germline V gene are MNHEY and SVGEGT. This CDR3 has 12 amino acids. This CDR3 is CASRDRNYGYTF.

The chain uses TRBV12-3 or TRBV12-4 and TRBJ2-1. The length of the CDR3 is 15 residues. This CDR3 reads CASRPTESSYNEQFF.

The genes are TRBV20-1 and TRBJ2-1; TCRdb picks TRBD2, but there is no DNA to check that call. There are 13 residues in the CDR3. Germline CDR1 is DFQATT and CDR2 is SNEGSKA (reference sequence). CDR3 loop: CSAEGGGGNEQFF.

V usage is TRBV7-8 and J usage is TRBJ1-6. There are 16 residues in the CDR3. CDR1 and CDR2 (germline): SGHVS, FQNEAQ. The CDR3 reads CASSQRLTANNSPLHF.

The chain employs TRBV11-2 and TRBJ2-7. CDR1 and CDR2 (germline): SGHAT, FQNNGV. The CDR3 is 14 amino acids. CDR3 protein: CASTQAGGPYEQYF.

CDR3 in amino acids: CATEQPGQGTGELFF. The chain uses TRBV24-1 and TRBJ2-2; TCRdb selects TRBD1, and the lack of DNA leaves this call unchecked. This CDR3 is built from 15 residues. CDR1 is KGHDR, CDR2 SFDVKD, per germline.

CDR3: CASSFLAGADEQYF. The chain is built from TRBV12-3 or TRBV12-4 and TRBJ2-7; TCRdb's D gene call, TRBD2, goes unchecked for lack of DNA. The CDR3 spans 14 residues.

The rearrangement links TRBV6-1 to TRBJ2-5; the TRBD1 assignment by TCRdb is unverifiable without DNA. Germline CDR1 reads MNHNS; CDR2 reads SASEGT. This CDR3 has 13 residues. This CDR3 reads CASRNRGIETQYF.

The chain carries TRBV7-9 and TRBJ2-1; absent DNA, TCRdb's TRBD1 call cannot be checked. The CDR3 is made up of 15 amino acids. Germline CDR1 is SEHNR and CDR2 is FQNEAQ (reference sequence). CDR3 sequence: CASSLGKGVANEQFF.

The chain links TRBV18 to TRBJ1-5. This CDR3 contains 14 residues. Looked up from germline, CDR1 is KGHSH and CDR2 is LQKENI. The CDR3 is CASSPLGSNQPQHF.

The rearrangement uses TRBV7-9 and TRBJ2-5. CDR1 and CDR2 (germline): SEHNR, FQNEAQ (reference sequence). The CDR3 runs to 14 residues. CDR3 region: CASSLAAVQETQYF.

CDR3: CAISEAPSVTGELFF. The rearrangement joins TRBV10-3 to TRBJ2-2; TCRdb picks TRBD2, but there is no DNA to check that call. CDR1 ENHRY and CDR2 SYGVKD come from the germline V gene. The CDR3 spans 15 residues.

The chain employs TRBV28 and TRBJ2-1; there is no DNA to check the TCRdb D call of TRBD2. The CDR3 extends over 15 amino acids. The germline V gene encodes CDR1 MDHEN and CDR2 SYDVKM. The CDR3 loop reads CASSSLLAANNEQFF.

The CDR3 here is CASRSIAGIGDTQYF. The chain carries TRBV6-1 and TRBJ2-3; the D gene TCRdb calls, TRBD2, cannot be checked with no DNA. Germline V gives CDR1 MNHNS, CDR2 SASEGT. There are 15 residues in the CDR3.